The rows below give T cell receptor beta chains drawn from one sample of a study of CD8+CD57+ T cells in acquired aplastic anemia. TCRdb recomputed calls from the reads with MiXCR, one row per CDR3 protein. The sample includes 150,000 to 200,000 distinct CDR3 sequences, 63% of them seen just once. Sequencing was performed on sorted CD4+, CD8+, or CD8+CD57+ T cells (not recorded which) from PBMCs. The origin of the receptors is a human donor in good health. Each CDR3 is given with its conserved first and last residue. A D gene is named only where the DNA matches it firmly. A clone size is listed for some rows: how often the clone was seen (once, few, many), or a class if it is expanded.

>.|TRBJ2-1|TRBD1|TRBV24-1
CATSDLTGRVGEQFF
TGTGCCACCAGTGACCTGACAGGGCGGGTCGGTGAGCAGTTCTTC
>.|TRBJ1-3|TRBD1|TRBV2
CASGQGLSGNTIYF
TGTGCCAGTGGACAGGGGCTCTCTGGAAACACCATATATTTT
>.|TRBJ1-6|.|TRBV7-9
CASTLDWGAHNSPLHF
TGTGCCAGCACCCTCGATTGGGGGGCTCATAATTCACCCCTCCACTTT
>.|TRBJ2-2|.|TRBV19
CASSIGDDLFGGELFF
TGTGCCAGTAGTATTGGAGACGATCTATTCGGCGGGGAGCTGTTTTTT
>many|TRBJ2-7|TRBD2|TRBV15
CATSKGTSGSYEQYF
TGTGCCACCAGTAAAGGGACTAGCGGGAGTTACGAGCAGTACTTC
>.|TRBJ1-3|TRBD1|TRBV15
CATSKETGAGNTIYF
TGTGCCACCAGCAAAGAGACAGGGGCAGGAAACACCATATATTTT
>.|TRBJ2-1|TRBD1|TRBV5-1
CASSHLTGLAYNEQFF
TGCGCCAGCAGCCACCTGACAGGGCTCGCCTACAATGAGCAGTTCTTC
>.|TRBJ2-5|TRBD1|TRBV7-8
CASSLGGTGAEQYF
TGTGCCAGCAGCTTAGGAGGGACAGGGGCTGAGCAGTACTTC
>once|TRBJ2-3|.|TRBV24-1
CATSDKGRWGSGQYF
TGTGCCACCAGTGATAAGGGCAGGTGGGGATCGGGGCAGTATTTT
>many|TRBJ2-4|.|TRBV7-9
CASRAPDKNIQYF
TGTGCCAGCAGAGCGCCGGACAAAAACATTCAGTACTTC
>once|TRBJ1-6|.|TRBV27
CASSLGPYNSPLHF
TGTGCCAGCAGTTTGGGGCCATATAATTCACCCCTCCACTTT
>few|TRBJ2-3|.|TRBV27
CASSLMGLPTDTQYF
TGTGCCAGCAGTCTGATGGGACTCCCCACAGATACGCAGTATTTT
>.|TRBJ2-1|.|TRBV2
CASGGLLYNEQFF
TGTGCCAGCGGAGGACTGCTTTACAATGAGCAGTTCTTC
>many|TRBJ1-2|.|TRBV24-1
CATSDPDRLDGYTF
TGTGCCACCAGTGATCCTGACCGCTTAGATGGCTACACCTTC
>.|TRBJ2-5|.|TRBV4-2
CASSQERTETQYF
TGTGCCAGCAGCCAAGAGAGGACGGAGACCCAGTACTTC
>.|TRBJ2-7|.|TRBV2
CASSTQTYEQYF
TGTGCCAGCAGCACGCAGACCTACGAGCAGTACTTC
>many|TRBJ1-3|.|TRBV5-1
CASSWATDGSSGNTIYF
TGCGCCAGCAGCTGGGCGACCGACGGTAGCTCTGGAAACACCATATATTTT
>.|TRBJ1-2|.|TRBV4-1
CASSQLGRYGYTF
TGCGCCAGCAGCCAGTTAGGCCGCTATGGCTACACCTTC
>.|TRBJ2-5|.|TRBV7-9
CASSTGRSYQETQYF
TGTGCCAGCAGCACCGGACGGAGCTACCAAGAGACCCAGTACTTC
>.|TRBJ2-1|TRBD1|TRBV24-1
CATSDLAGGLQEQFF
TGTGCCACCAGTGATTTGGCAGGGGGCCTCCAGGAGCAGTTCTTC
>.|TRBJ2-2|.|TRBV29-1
CSVEVRAKGTGELFF
TGCAGCGTTGAAGTCCGAGCGAAGGGCACCGGGGAGCTGTTTTTT
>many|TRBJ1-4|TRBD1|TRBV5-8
CASSSTGGREKLFF
TGTGCCAGCAGCTCGACAGGGGGCCGGGAAAAACTGTTTTTT
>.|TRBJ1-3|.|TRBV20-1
CSARGRGISSGNTIYF
TGCAGTGCTAGAGGGCGGGGGATCTCTTCTGGAAACACCATATATTTT
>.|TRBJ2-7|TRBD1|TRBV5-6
CASSYGQGGLSYEQYF
TGTGCCAGCAGCTACGGACAGGGGGGACTTTCCTACGAGCAGTACTTC
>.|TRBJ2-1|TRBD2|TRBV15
CATSRDGEGMYNEQFF
TGTGCCACCAGCAGAGATGGGGAGGGAATGTACAATGAGCAGTTCTTC
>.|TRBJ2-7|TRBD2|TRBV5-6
CASSFIAGGPPEQYF
TGTGCCAGCAGTTTTATAGCGGGAGGGCCGCCCGAGCAGTACTTC
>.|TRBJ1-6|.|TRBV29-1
CSVAEGQYNSPLHF
TGCAGCGTTGCGGAGGGCCAGTATAATTCACCCCTCCACTTT
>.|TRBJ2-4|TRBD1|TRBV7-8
CASASHRGREYF
TGTGCCAGCGCCTCCCACAGGGGTCGGGAGTACTTC
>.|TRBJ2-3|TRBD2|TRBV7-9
CASSLVLAGDIGTQYF
TGTGCCAGCAGCTTAGTACTAGCGGGAGACATTGGTACGCAGTATTTT
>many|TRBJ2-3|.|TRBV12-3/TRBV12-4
CASISQLEGGTDTQYF
TGTGCCAGCATTTCCCAGTTGGAGGGCGGCACAGATACGCAGTATTTT
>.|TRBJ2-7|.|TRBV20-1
CSASRQGSEQYF
TGCAGTGCTAGTCGGCAGGGATCCGAGCAGTACTTC
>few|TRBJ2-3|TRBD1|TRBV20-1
CSAREDRGTTDTQYF
TGCAGTGCTAGAGAGGACAGGGGGACCACAGATACGCAGTATTTT
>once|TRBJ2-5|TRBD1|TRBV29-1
CSAIPGTGVGETQYF
TGCAGCGCAATCCCGGGGACAGGGGTAGGCGAGACCCAGTACTTC